One T cell receptor beta chain is described in this entry. The junction had 13 bases not matched to a gene; V was cut back by 3 bases and J by 2 bases. Germline CDR1 reads GTSNPN; CDR2 reads SVGIG (reference sequence). This CDR3 has 19 residues. The entry originates in a study of blood T cell repertoires in COVID-19. Sequenced by immunoSEQ multiplex PCR; TCRdb stores in-frame clones only, minus some. The data contain 350,000 to 550,000 clones, approximately 90% of them singletons. The chain uses TRBV30 and TRBJ2-3; TRBD2 aligns across 14 bases. Sequencing was performed on PBMCs or T cells enriched from blood (not recorded which). This sequence was found in a man aged 25 to 45 who had recovered from COVID-19. In DNA, the CDR3 is TGTGCCTGGAGCCAAAAGGGGACTAGCGGGAGATATAACACAGATACGCAGTATTTT. Translated, it gives CAWSQKGTSGRYNTDTQYF. Supplemented by reference TRBV30 and TRBJ2-3, the full variable domain reads SQTIHQWPATLVQPVGSPLSLECTVEGTSNPNLYWYRQAAGRGLQLLFYSVGIGQISSEVPQNLSASRPQDRQFILSSKKLLLSDSGFYLCAWSQKGTSGRYNTDTQYFGPGTRLTVL.